A single sample gave rise to the 9 T cell receptor beta chains below, sequenced in a study of cytomegalovirus exposure and HLA in healthy donors. PCR primers comprised 60 Vbeta and 13 Jbeta primers. Data came from immunoSEQ multiplex PCR; TCRdb stores just in-frame clones and leaves some out. This table holds approximately 110,000 clones, roughly three quarters found once. The sample taken for sequencing was PBMCs. The receptors were sampled from a woman aged 18-30 years in good health and CMV-seropositive.

The table lists this clone with a count of one. V and J are TRBV6-5 and TRBJ1-2; TRBD1 is a possible D gene (5 bases). The CDR3 is 14 residues long. Germline lookup yields CDR1 MNHEY and CDR2 SVGAGI. V dropped 7 bases and J dropped 8 bases, with 20 bases sitting between them. The CDR3 spells CASTQGAGYGGYTF. The DNA for the CDR3 is TGTGCCAGCACTCAAGGGGCCGGGTACGGAGGCTACACCTTC.

This clone came up once. The chain joins TRBV11-3 to TRBJ2-3; D is possibly TRBD1 (5 bases). CDR3 size: 15 residues. Germline V lookup: CDR1 SGHNT, CDR2 YENEEA. The V and J ends lost 4 bases and 4 bases respectively, with 15 bases between them. CDR3 loop: CASSYGRVVPDTQYF. Here the CDR3 DNA reads TGTGCCAGCAGCTACGGCAGGGTAGTGCCAGATACGCAGTATTTT.

V is TRBV7-9 and J is TRBJ2-7; 7 bases align to TRBD1. Germline V gives CDR1 SEHNR, CDR2 FQNEAQ (reference sequence). V shed 6 bases and J 3 bases; nucleotides not matched to a gene: 8. CDR3 length: 14 amino acids. The CDR3 DNA sequence: TGTGCCAGCAGTAACGGGACAGACTTCTACGAGCAGTACTTC. Residues: CASSNGTDFYEQYF.

The sample holds a few counts of this clone. The CDR3 nucleotides are TGTGCCAGCAGCTGGGGGGACAGGGGGCTGGAGACCCAGTACTTC. Amino acids: CASSWGDRGLETQYF. This chain uses TRBV7-2 with TRBJ2-5, with TRBD1 matching over 12 bases. CDR1 is SGHTA and CDR2 is FQGNSA in the germline V gene. CDR3 length equals 15 residues. Germline trimming cut 4 bases from V and 5 bases from J; bases unmatched to any gene: 5.

The rearrangement uses TRBV19 and TRBJ2-5; a weak D match, TRBD1 (6 bases). V lost 5 bases and J 4 bases, leaving 11 bases between the germline ends. The length of the CDR3 is 13 residues. Germline V CDR1 and CDR2: LNHDA, SQIVND (reference sequence). The CDR3 region is CASSEQGRETQYF. CDR3 bases: TGTGCCAGTAGTGAACAGGGCCGAGAGACCCAGTACTTC.

The DNA for the CDR3 is TGCGCCAGCAGCTTGACTAGCGGGAGCTACGAGCAGTACTTC. This translates into CASSLTSGSYEQYF. The V and J genes are TRBV5-1 and TRBJ2-7; the match to TRBD2 covers 11 bases. The J segment lost 3 bases and the V segment lost 1 base, leaving 0 bases of the junction unmatched. The germline gives CDR1 SGHRS, CDR2 YFSETQ. The CDR3 is made up of 14 amino acids.

The V and J genes are TRBV5-6 and TRBJ2-4, with D hard to call. CDR3 length equals 13 residues. The V end was cut by 3 bases, the J end by 6 bases, with 10 bases between. The germline V gene encodes CDR1 SGHDT and CDR2 YYEEEE. The CDR3 is CASSSGDINIQYF. The DNA for the CDR3 is TGTGCCAGCAGCTCCGGTGATATAAACATTCAGTACTTC.

The V gene is TRBV11-2, the J gene TRBJ2-7; 8 bases map to TRBD2. Germline V lookup: CDR1 SGHAT, CDR2 FQNNGV. J was trimmed by 5 bases and V by 0 bases; bases with no gene match: 6. The CDR3 runs 15 residues. The CDR3 bases are TGTGCCAGCAGCTTAGAGTCGGGAGGGCCCCACGAGCAGTACTTC. Encoded protein: CASSLESGGPHEQYF.

The J gene is TRBJ2-5, the V gene TRBV2, with 7 positions matching TRBD2. This CDR3 contains 14 residues. Unmatched junction bases numbered 14, after V lost 6 bases and J lost 10 bases. Looked up from germline, CDR1 is SNHLY and CDR2 is FYNNEI. CDR3 residues: CASSRTRNEEGQYF. For the CDR3, the DNA is TGTGCCAGCAGCAGGACTAGAAATGAGGAGGGCCAGTACTTC.